This T cell receptor beta chain was recorded in a study of blood T cell repertoires in COVID-19 (dated by TCRdb to the early 2020s). For context, the study as a whole: Collaborator samples came from the United States, Italy and Spain and covered acute and convalescent phases of COVID-19. The prospective study material was composed of cDNA or gDNA derived from T cells, B-cell-depleted T cells, or PBMCs. Subjects who had been exposed to COVID-19, were actively infected with it, or had recovered from it provided the deeply sampled blood TCRbeta repertoires that made up the dataset. The repertoires were released in a freely available public database meant as a resource for research on the immune response to SARS-CoV-2. Samples were obtained from the ongoing ImmuneRACE study (first 160 participants) and from about 1,300 subjects provided by 6 global collaborators. Sample metadata almost always included a de-identified subject ID, COVID-19 status, age in years and sex. Where available, HLA class I and class II types were taken from metadata supplied by the sample provider and were not determined by assay-based typing. Paper-wide results and their limitations: The amount of clinical and demographic metadata varied by source and participant and was provided uncurated.

TCRbeta CDR3 regions were amplified from genomic DNA by means of the immunoSEQ Assay, a bias-controlled multiplex PCR. Per the authors' processing: The number of nucleated cells in each sample was estimated from the amplification of reference gene primers within the assay. To quantify the absolute abundance of each unique TCRbeta CDR3 rearrangement, sequence reads were collapsed and filtered. For each sample, productive Simpson clonality was calculated as the square root of Simpson's diversity index over productive rearrangements. TCRdb took over this immuneACCESS table, retaining in-frame rearrangements with V and J assigned. Such tables are incomplete; in checked studies, under half of the missing clones stem from an unresolved V gene, and the remainder is unexplained. That table gives V, J and clone size, and the DNA gave D and trimming. The sample table lists a few hundred thousand clones, around 81% of them with a count of one. The ten most abundant clones make up less than 20% of the sample.

As to this clone: The antigen it binds to is not known. Base qualities are not recorded, but no much larger clone differs from it by a single base.

At one collaborating source in Seattle, patients were enrolled during active infection and were followed longitudinally through the course of disease. Whole blood was collected in K2EDTA tubes by collaborating institutions according to the institutions' own protocols. Collaborator samples were shipped for TCRbeta analysis as frozen whole blood, isolated PBMCs, or DNA extracted from either sample type. From cysteine to phenylalanine, the CDR3 is 16 amino acids long. Only CDR3 DNA remains: 48 bases, in frame from the first base. Trimming takes 1 base from V and 0 bases from J, and the germline ends sit 11 bases apart. CDR1 and CDR2 are read off the germline V gene (reference sequence) as LGHDT and YNNKEL.

The sequence joins TRBV3-1 (or the pseudogene TRBV3-2) to TRBJ2-3; no D segment can be confidently identified. Sequenced material: peripheral blood. This receptor was taken from a person aged 65 to 85 with COVID-19, enrolled during active disease. CDR3 sequence: CASSQAARVSTDTQYF. The DNA reads TGTGCCAGCAGCCAAGCTGCACGCGTAAGCACAGATACGCAGTATTTT.